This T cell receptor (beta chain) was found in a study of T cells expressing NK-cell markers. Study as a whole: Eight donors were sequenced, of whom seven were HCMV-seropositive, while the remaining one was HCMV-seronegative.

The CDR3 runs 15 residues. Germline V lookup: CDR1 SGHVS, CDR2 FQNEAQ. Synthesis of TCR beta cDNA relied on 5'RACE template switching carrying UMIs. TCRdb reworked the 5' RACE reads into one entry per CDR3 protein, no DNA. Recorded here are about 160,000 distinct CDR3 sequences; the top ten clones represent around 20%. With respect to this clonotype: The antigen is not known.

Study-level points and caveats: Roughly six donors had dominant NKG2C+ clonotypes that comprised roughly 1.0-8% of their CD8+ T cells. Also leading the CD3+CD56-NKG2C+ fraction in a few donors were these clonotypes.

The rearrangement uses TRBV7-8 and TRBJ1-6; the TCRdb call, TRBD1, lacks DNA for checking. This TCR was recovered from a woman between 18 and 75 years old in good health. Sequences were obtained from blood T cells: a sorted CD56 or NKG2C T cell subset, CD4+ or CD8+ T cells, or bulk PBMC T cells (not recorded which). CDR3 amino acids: CASSLVEQGNSPLHF.